Shown below are 20 T cell receptor beta chains from a single sample sequenced in a study of cytomegalovirus exposure and HLA in healthy donors. PCR was performed using 60 Vbeta and 13 Jbeta primers. Some clones are missing from TCRdb's copy, which holds only in-frame ones; the method was immunoSEQ multiplex PCR. The sample has fewer than 150,000 clones, 70% to 75% seen once; the top ten hold about 3%. The sequencing input was PBMCs. The receptors stem from a man under 40 in good health and CMV-seronegative.

The rearrangement joins TRBV5-1 to TRBJ2-1; tentatively, D is TRBD1 (6 bases). This CDR3 region has 15 residues. The V gene's germline CDR1 is SGHRS and CDR2 YFSETQ. Trimming removed 4 bases from V and 4 bases from J, with 15 bases in between. The CDR3 reads CASSRLGDTYNEQFF. CDR3 DNA sequence: TGCGCCAGCAGCCGGTTGGGGGACACTTACAATGAGCAGTTCTTC.

The rearrangement uses TRBV7-2 and TRBJ2-7, with TRBD2 matching 7 bases. The trim removed 4 bases at V and 6 bases at J, leaving 9 bases unmatched. CDR3 length: 14 residues. Germline-derived CDR1 and CDR2 are SGHTA and FQGNSA. This chain's CDR3 is CASSSTAGQGEQYF. CDR3 nucleotides: TGTGCCAGCAGCTCCACAGCGGGGCAGGGCGAGCAGTACTTC.

The CDR3 loop is CASSLKSHTDTQYF. DNA of the CDR3: TGTGCCAGCAGCTTGAAGTCACACACAGATACGCAGTATTTT. J is TRBJ2-3 and V is TRBV5-4; D is unclear. The V and J ends lost 1 base and 2 bases respectively, with 8 bases between them. The CDR3 sequence is 14 residues long. Germline V lookup: CDR1 SGHNT, CDR2 YYREEE (reference sequence).

The chain carries TRBV25-1 and TRBJ2-3; 7 bases fit TRBD1. Trimming cost V 6 bases and J 0 bases; bases outside gene matches: 6. The CDR3 consists of 15 residues. Germline CDR1 is MGHDK and CDR2 is SYGVNS. The CDR3: CASRTGTASTDTQYF. CDR3 in DNA: TGTGCCAGCAGAACCGGGACAGCTAGCACAGATACGCAGTATTTT.

This clone was detected only a few times. The chain uses TRBV7-8 and TRBJ2-1; D remains ambiguous. The CDR3 sequence is 11 residues long. V lost 4 bases to trimming and J lost 8 bases, with 6 bases between them. The V gene's germline CDR1 is SGHVS and CDR2 FQNEAQ. The CDR3 sequence: CASSYRDEQFF. DNA of the CDR3: TGTGCCAGCAGCTACCGGGATGAGCAGTTCTTC.

The gene calls are TRBV11-1 and TRBJ2-7; 10 positions agree with TRBD1. V shed 1 base and J 3 bases; nucleotides not matched to a gene: 3. Germline V gives CDR1 SGHAT, CDR2 FQDESV (reference sequence). CDR3 length: 15 residues. Here the CDR3 reads CASSLGGQGFYEQYF. CDR3 DNA: TGTGCCAGCAGCTTAGGGGGACAGGGGTTCTACGAGCAGTACTTC.

This clone was recorded only once. This chain uses TRBV28 with TRBJ2-5; 7 nucleotides agree with TRBD2. The length of the CDR3 is 14 residues. The ends lost 6 bases at V and 5 bases at J; junction bases unmatched: 9. CDR1 is MDHEN, CDR2 SYDVKM, per germline. CDR3 protein: CASRELSGAETQYF. CDR3 coding DNA: TGTGCCAGCAGGGAACTCAGCGGGGCTGAGACCCAGTACTTC. The full variable domain, in which reference TRBV28 and TRBJ2-5 provide the parts outside the CDR3, is DVKVTQSSRYLVKRTGEKVFLECVQDMDHENMFWYRQDPGLGLRLIYFSYDVKMKEKGDIPEGYSVSREKKERFSLILESASTNQTSMYLCASRELSGAETQYFGPGTRLLVL.

This clone was seen only a few times. This sequence joins TRBV7-2 and TRBJ2-1; 7 bases map to TRBD1. Germline V gene lookup returns CDR1 SGHTA and CDR2 FQGNSA. The ends lost 5 bases at V and 5 bases at J; junction bases unmatched: 6. This CDR3 comprises 14 residues. The chain's CDR3 is CASSLRQGNNEQFF. For the CDR3, the DNA is TGTGCCAGCAGCCTTCGACAGGGAAACAATGAGCAGTTCTTC.

This clone was seen a handful of times. The V call is TRBV6-6, the J call TRBJ1-2, with 7 bases identical to TRBD1. Trimming cost V 6 bases and J 8 bases; bases outside gene matches: 9. Germline assignment: CDR1 MNHNY and CDR2 SVGAGI (reference sequence). CDR3 length: 13 amino acids. In nucleotides, the CDR3 is TGTGCCAGCAGGACAACAGGGGCGGGGGGCTACACCTTC. This encodes CASRTTGAGGYTF.

The chain combines TRBV7-6 with TRBJ1-3; 10 bases are a match to TRBD1. Germline assignment: CDR1 SGHVS and CDR2 FNYEAQ. V was clipped by 5 bases and J by 4 bases; unmatched bases: 2. The CDR3 spans 14 residues. The CDR3 reads CASSGTGVGNTIYF. DNA of the CDR3: TGTGCCAGCAGCGGGACAGGGGTAGGAAACACCATATATTTT.

The rearrangement links TRBV30 to TRBJ1-1; possible D gene TRBD1, 6 bases. This CDR3 comprises 11 residues. The V and J ends lost 2 bases and 11 bases respectively, with 12 bases between them. Germline CDR1 GTSNPN, CDR2 SVGIG (reference sequence). CDR3 residues: CAWSNRVEAFF. CDR3 coding DNA: TGTGCCTGGAGTAACAGGGTGGAGGCTTTCTTT.

The chain recombines TRBV9 with TRBJ1-2; TRBD1 matches 8 bases. J was trimmed by 4 bases and V by 6 bases; bases with no gene match: 11. The CDR3 spans 15 residues. Germline V gene data show CDR1 as SGDLS and CDR2 as YYNGEE. CDR3 DNA: TGTGCCAGCACCCCACCGGACAGGGATAGCTATGGCTACACCTTC. Translating gives CASTPPDRDSYGYTF.

This chain joins TRBV4-2 and TRBJ2-7, with TRBD2 identical over 7 bases. Germline-derived CDR1 and CDR2 are LGHNA and YNFKEQ. The CDR3 is 14 amino acids. Germline trimming cut 0 bases from V and 7 bases from J; bases unmatched to any gene: 6. The CDR3 sequence: CASSQEGGSGEQYF. CDR3 DNA: TGTGCCAGCAGCCAAGAGGGAGGGTCGGGAGAGCAGTACTTC.

This rearrangement joins TRBV10-3 to TRBJ1-5; tentative D call: TRBD1 (6 bases). The germline V gene has CDR1 ENHRY and CDR2 SYGVKD. Trimming took off 6 bases at V and 0 bases at J, with 12 bases between the two ends. This CDR3 contains 15 residues. In DNA form, the CDR3 reads TGTGCCATCAGAAAACAGGGAGATAGCAATCAGCCCCAGCATTTT. Translation: CAIRKQGDSNQPQHF.

This clone was counted between two and nine times. The CDR3 spells CASSTDSTGEKLFF. The CDR3, as DNA: TGTGCCAGTAGTACTGACTCGACTGGTGAAAAACTGTTTTTT. The V gene is TRBV19, the J gene TRBJ1-4, with D uncertain. CDR1 is LNHDA and CDR2 is SQIVND in the germline V gene (reference sequence). The CDR3 is made up of 14 amino acids. The V and J ends lost 4 bases and 7 bases respectively, with 13 bases between them. Using reference TRBV19 and TRBJ1-4 for the parts outside the CDR3, the full variable domain is DGGITQSPKYLFRKEGQNVTLSCEQNLNHDAMYWYRQDPGQGLRLIYYSQIVNDFQKGDIAEGYSVSREKKESFPLTVTSAQKNPTAFYLCASSTDSTGEKLFFGSGTQLSVL.

The chain carries TRBV5-3 and TRBJ1-2, with D uncertain. TRBV5-3 is labeled an ORF, and its function is uncertain. This CDR3 comprises 13 residues. V was trimmed by 0 bases and J by 5 bases, leaving 8 bases between them. This CDR3 is CARSLAGFYGYTF. The CDR3 DNA reads as TGTGCCAGAAGCTTGGCGGGGTTTTATGGCTACACCTTC.

This chain links TRBV4-2 with TRBJ1-5; D is perhaps TRBD1 (6 bases). V gave up 2 bases and J gave up 6 bases, with 11 bases separating them. The CDR3 is made up of 14 amino acids. Germline V CDR1 and CDR2: LGHNA, YNFKEQ. CDR3 DNA: TGTGCCAGCAGCCAACTTCAGGGGTCTCAGCCCCAGCATTTT. It specifies CASSQLQGSQPQHF.

The V and J genes are TRBV29-1 and TRBJ1-1, with 8 positions matching TRBD1. V lost 4 bases, J lost 4 bases, and 5 bases stayed unmatched. Germline V lookup: CDR1 SQVTM, CDR2 ANQGSEA. The CDR3 spans 13 residues. The DNA of the CDR3 is TGCAGCGTTGGGACAGGGAGTGTCACTGAAGCTTTCTTT. Translating it yields CSVGTGSVTEAFF.

This sequence joins TRBV7-2 and TRBJ2-2, with 11 bases identical to TRBD1. Losses at the gene ends were 6 bases for V and 3 bases for J; bases not matched to a gene: 6. The CDR3 is made up of 16 amino acids. The germline gives CDR1 SGHTA, CDR2 FQGNSA. CDR3 DNA sequence: TGTGCCAGCAGGATCGGACAGGGGGCCTACACCGGGGAGCTGTTTTTT. It encodes CASRIGQGAYTGELFF. The entire variable domain, with the rest obtained from reference TRBV7-2 and TRBJ2-2, is as follows: GAGVSQSPSNKVTEKGKDVELRCDPISGHTALYWYRQSLGQGLEFLIYFQGNSAPDKSGLPSDRFSAERTGGSVSTLTIQRTQQEDSAVYLCASRIGQGAYTGELFFGEGSRLTVL.

In regard to this clone: An end of the junction does not agree with germline; a read error may underlie this. The V call is TRBV29-1, the J call TRBJ2-5, with TRBD2 identical over 10 bases. The V gene's germline CDR1 is SQVTM and CDR2 ANQGSEA. There are 13 residues in the CDR3. This CDR3 is CSAEAGGRETQYF. The CDR3 nucleotides are TGCAGCGCTGAAGCGGGAGGGCGGGAGACCCAGTACTTC.